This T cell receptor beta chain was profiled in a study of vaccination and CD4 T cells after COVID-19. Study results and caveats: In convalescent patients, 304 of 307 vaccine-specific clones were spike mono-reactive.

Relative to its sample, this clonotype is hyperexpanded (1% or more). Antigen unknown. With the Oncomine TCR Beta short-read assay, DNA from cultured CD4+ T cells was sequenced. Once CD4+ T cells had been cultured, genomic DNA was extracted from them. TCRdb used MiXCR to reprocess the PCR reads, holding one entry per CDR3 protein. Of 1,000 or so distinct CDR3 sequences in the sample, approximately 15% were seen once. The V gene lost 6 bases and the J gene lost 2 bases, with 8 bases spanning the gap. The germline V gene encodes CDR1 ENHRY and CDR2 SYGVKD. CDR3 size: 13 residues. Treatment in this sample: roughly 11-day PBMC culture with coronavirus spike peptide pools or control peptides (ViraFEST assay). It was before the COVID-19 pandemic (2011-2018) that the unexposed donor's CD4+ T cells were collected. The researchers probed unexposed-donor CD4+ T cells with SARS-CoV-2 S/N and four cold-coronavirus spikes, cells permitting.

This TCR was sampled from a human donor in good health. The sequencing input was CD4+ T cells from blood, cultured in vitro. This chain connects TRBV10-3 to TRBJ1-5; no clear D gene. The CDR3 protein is CAIRPQGNQPQHF. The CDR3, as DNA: TGTGCCATCAGACCGCAGGGCAATCAGCCCCAGCATTTT.